One sample yielded the 23 T cell receptor beta chains listed below, sequenced in a study of OX40 agonist ivuxolimab in advanced cancers. Clones were read by immunoSEQ multiplex PCR, and TCRdb kept only the in-frame ones, dropping some. Here the sample spans about 77,000 clones, approximately 83% being singletons. Sequenced here: CD4+ or CD8+ T cells sorted from blood, sampled in a trial of the OX40 agonist ivuxolimab. The origin of the receptors is an adult with an advanced solid tumor such as melanoma, head and neck, liver or kidney cancer.

The chain uses TRBV27 and TRBJ1-1; 8 bases are a match to TRBD1. The CDR3 totals 14 residues. J gave up 0 bases and V 6 bases, and 3 bases lay outside the gene matches. Germline V gene lookup returns CDR1 MNHEY and CDR2 SMNVEV (reference sequence). The CDR3 here is CASSWTGLNTEAFF. CDR3 DNA sequence: TGTGCCAGCAGCTGGACAGGGCTGAACACTGAAGCTTTCTTT.

The chain carries TRBV6-4 and TRBJ2-4; a weak D match, TRBD1 (5 bases). The CDR3 has 13 amino acids. Germline CDR1 is MRHNA and CDR2 is SNTAGT. V was trimmed by 4 bases and J by 7 bases, leaving 11 bases between them. CDR3 residues: CASSAQGGNIQYF. The CDR3 region has the DNA TGTGCCAGCAGTGCCCAGGGTGGCAACATTCAGTACTTC.

This clone turned up a few times. The J gene is TRBJ2-2, the V gene TRBV7-3, with no clear D. Deletions cut 7 bases from V and 10 bases from J, with 22 bases between. Per the germline V gene, CDR1 is SGHTA and CDR2 is FQGTGA. The CDR3 is 15 amino acids. The CDR3 DNA follows: TGTGCCAGCAACTTTCCGGTGGGCCTAACAAAGGAGCTGTTTTTT. Translating gives CASNFPVGLTKELFF.

This clone was seen just once. The chain recombines TRBV7-7 with TRBJ2-5; D may be TRBD2 (6 bases). This CDR3 has 12 residues. V dropped 4 bases and J dropped 5 bases, with 8 bases sitting between them. Germline V gives CDR1 SSHAT, CDR2 FNYEAQ (reference sequence). The CDR3 sequence: CASSYAGETQYF. DNA of the CDR3: TGTGCCAGCAGCTACGCGGGGGAGACCCAGTACTTC.

The CDR3 region has the DNA TGTGCCAGCAGCCTGGAACCGGCCGGGACAGGGGGCGGAGAGACCCAGTACTTC. Translated, it gives CASSLEPAGTGGGETQYF. The chain links TRBV5-8 to TRBJ2-5; 12 positions agree with TRBD1. V gave up 4 bases and J gave up 4 bases; unmatched junction bases: 14. The CDR3 is 18 residues long. Germline values: CDR1 SGHTS, CDR2 YDEGEE. Full variable domain (remainder filled in from reference TRBV5-8 and TRBJ2-5): EAGVTQSPTHLIKTRGQQATLRCSPISGHTSVYWYQQALGLGLQFLLWYDEGEERNRGNFPPRFSGRQFPNYSSELNVNALELEDSALYLCASSLEPAGTGGGETQYFGPGTRLLVL.

A single count supports this clone. CDR3 sequence: CASSPNTSGSGETQYF. Written as DNA, the CDR3 is TGTGCCAGCTCACCAAATACCAGCGGGAGCGGGGAGACCCAGTACTTC. The chain combines TRBV18 with TRBJ2-5; TRBD2 matches 8 bases. Germline trimming cut 2 bases from V and 5 bases from J; bases unmatched to any gene: 10. Germline V lookup: CDR1 KGHSH, CDR2 LQKENI. The CDR3 totals 16 residues.

This chain uses TRBV30 with TRBJ1-4; TRBD1 agrees at 12 bases. Looked up from germline, CDR1 is GTSNPN and CDR2 is SVGIG (reference sequence). The CDR3 is 16 residues long. V was pared by 4 bases and J by 7 bases, with 10 bases of the junction left unmatched. The CDR3 nucleotides are TGTGCCTGGAAGTCCCGGGACAGGGGGCGCGGTGAAAAACTGTTTTTT. It specifies CAWKSRDRGRGEKLFF.

V is TRBV5-4 and J is TRBJ2-5, with no clear D. V was shortened by 0 bases and J by 5 bases, with 5 bases between the two germline ends. Germline-derived CDR1 and CDR2 are SGHNT and YYREEE (reference sequence). CDR3 size: 12 residues. The CDR3 loop reads CASSLGRETQYF. The CDR3 bases are TGTGCCAGCAGCTTGGGTCGGGAGACCCAGTACTTC.

The chain links TRBV11-3 to TRBJ2-7; no clear D gene. The V gene's germline CDR1 is SGHNT and CDR2 YENEEA. Between the trimmed V and J ends, which lost 5 bases and 2 bases, there was a span of 10 bases. The length of the CDR3 is 13 residues. For the CDR3, the DNA is TGTGCCAGCAGCCCGACCGGTACCTACGAGCAGTACTTC. Translated, it gives CASSPTGTYEQYF.

The chain links TRBV20-1 to TRBJ2-5; D gene ambiguous. Germline V gene lookup returns CDR1 DFQATT and CDR2 SNEGSKA (reference sequence). The ends were cut back, 1 base at V and 7 bases at J, with 7 bases in the middle. The CDR3 spans 11 residues. The CDR3 bases are TGCAGTGCTAGAGCCTCGGGGACCCAGTACTTC. Translation: CSARASGTQYF.

The V and J genes are TRBV27 and TRBJ2-1; maybe TRBD2 (7 bases). With 6 bases removed from V and 2 bases from J, the gap between germline ends came to 14 bases. Germline V gene lookup returns CDR1 MNHEY and CDR2 SMNVEV (reference sequence). The CDR3 is 15 residues long. CDR3 DNA: TGTGCCAGCAGCCAACCCGGGGGGCCCTACAATGAGCAGTTCTTC. As protein: CASSQPGGPYNEQFF.

This clone has more than one count but fewer than ten. V is TRBV5-4 and J is TRBJ1-6, with a weak D call TRBD1 (6 bases). Trimming cost V 0 bases and J 3 bases, with 10 bases left between them. CDR3 size: 16 residues. From germline, CDR1 is SGHNT and CDR2 YYREEE (reference sequence). CDR3: CASSLERGFYNSPLHF. CDR3 nucleotides: TGTGCCAGCAGCTTGGAAAGGGGGTTCTATAATTCACCCCTCCACTTT.

This clone was found a few times. The chain carries TRBV9 and TRBJ2-3, with unresolved D. CDR3 length: 15 residues. Germline lookup yields CDR1 SGDLS and CDR2 YYNGEE. The V end lost 2 bases, the J end lost 3 bases, and 13 bases lay between the germline ends. As DNA, the CDR3 is TGTGCCAGCAGCGTGGTAGGCGTGGGGACAGATACGCAGTATTTT. Translated: CASSVVGVGTDTQYF. The complete variable domain, with remaining parts taken from reference TRBV9 and TRBJ2-3, reads DSGVTQTPKHLITATGQRVTLRCSPRSGDLSVYWYQQSLDQGLQFLIQYYNGEERAKGNILERFSAQQFPDLHSELNLSSLELGDSALYFCASSVVGVGTDTQYFGPGTRLTVL.

The V gene is TRBV27, the J gene TRBJ1-1; 8 bases align to TRBD1. The germline V gene has CDR1 MNHEY and CDR2 SMNVEV (reference sequence). The CDR3 covers 14 residues. V lost 6 bases and J lost 5; bases outside the gene matches: 8. The CDR3 protein is CASRAGGARTEAFF. The CDR3 DNA reads TGTGCCAGCAGGGCAGGGGGCGCGAGGACTGAAGCTTTCTTT.

The chain has TRBV7-8 and TRBJ2-7; D remains unclear. Germline CDR1 is SGHVS and CDR2 is FQNEAQ. This CDR3 is 14 amino acids long. V was clipped by 3 bases and J by 2 bases, with 11 bases between them. The DNA of the CDR3 is TGTGCCAGCAGCTTCCGGACCGGACCCTACGAGCAGTACTTC. This translates into CASSFRTGPYEQYF.

The rearrangement uses TRBV7-3 and TRBJ2-2, with 7 bases fitting TRBD1. Germline-derived CDR1 and CDR2 are SGHTA and FQGTGA. Trimming cost V 0 bases and J 1 base; bases outside gene matches: 5. This CDR3 has 17 residues. CDR3 sequence (DNA): TGTGCCAGCAGCTTAACGGAGACAGGGATGAACACCGGGGAGCTGTTTTTT. It encodes CASSLTETGMNTGELFF.

This chain uses TRBV9 with TRBJ1-1; D not certain. This CDR3 spans 15 amino acids. The V gene lost 3 bases and the J gene lost 1 base, with 13 bases spanning the gap. Germline V gene sequence: CDR1 SGDLS, CDR2 YYNGEE. The CDR3 is CASSGPGLRNTEAFF. For the CDR3, the DNA is TGTGCCAGCAGCGGACCGGGCTTGAGGAACACTGAAGCTTTCTTT.

This clone was detected only a few times. The J gene is TRBJ1-5, the V gene TRBV2; D is possibly TRBD1 (6 bases). The CDR3 extends over 16 amino acids. V lost 1 base to trimming and J lost 7 bases, with 17 bases between them. Germline CDR1 reads SNHLY; CDR2 reads FYNNEI. CDR3 region: CASSEVGWGGDQPQHF. DNA for the CDR3: TGTGCCAGCAGTGAAGTCGGATGGGGGGGCGACCAGCCCCAGCATTTT.

V is TRBV13 and J is TRBJ2-5; 9 bases fit TRBD1. The CDR3 sequence is 15 residues long. From germline, CDR1 is PRHDT and CDR2 FYEKMQ (reference sequence). The V and J ends lost 4 bases and 5 bases, in that order; junction bases with no gene match: 8. CDR3 amino acids: CASSYGTGGEETQYF. CDR3 sequence (DNA): TGTGCCAGCAGCTACGGTACAGGGGGCGAGGAGACCCAGTACTTC.

The gene calls are TRBV6-6 and TRBJ1-5; the match to TRBD1 covers 10 bases. V lost 6 bases to trimming and J lost 0 bases; unmatched junction nucleotides: 5. CDR3 size: 16 residues. Germline V CDR1 and CDR2: MNHNY, SVGAGI (reference sequence). CDR3 sequence: CASSTGQGDSNQPQHF. In nucleotides, the CDR3 is TGTGCCAGCAGCACCGGACAGGGGGATAGCAATCAGCCCCAGCATTTT.

The chain joins TRBV6-5 to TRBJ2-7; maybe TRBD2 (7 bases). V was clipped by 8 bases and J by 2 bases, with 13 bases between them. CDR1 is MNHEY, CDR2 SVGAGI, per germline. The CDR3 is 13 amino acids. CDR3 region: CASCGGAPYEQYF. Here the CDR3 DNA reads TGTGCCAGCTGTGGGGGGGCACCCTACGAGCAGTACTTC.

This clone was seen only once. The gene calls are TRBV18 and TRBJ1-2; 12 positions match TRBD1. V was clipped by 0 bases and J by 8 bases; unmatched bases: 4. Germline lookup yields CDR1 KGHSH and CDR2 LQKENI. This CDR3 comprises 15 residues. CDR3 region: CASSPPGTGGSGYTF. In DNA, the CDR3 is TGTGCCAGCTCACCACCGGGGACAGGGGGCAGCGGCTACACCTTC.

The chain joins TRBV7-2 to TRBJ1-1, with D tentatively TRBD1 (5 bases). V gave up 1 base and J gave up 8 bases, with 11 bases separating them. Germline CDR1 SGHTA, CDR2 FQGNSA. This CDR3 has 13 residues. The CDR3 is CASSLGGSSEAFF. In DNA, the CDR3 is TGTGCCAGCAGCTTAGGGGGCAGCTCCGAAGCTTTCTTT.